This T cell receptor (beta chain) emerged from a study of T cell responses to AZD1222 COVID-19 vaccine. Regarding the study as a whole: Baseline seropositivity occurred in only 5 or 6 AZD1222 recipients.

A word on this clone: Its antigen is undetermined.

Repertoires were generated with immunoSEQ multiplex PCR, while TCRdb's copy carries only in-frame clones and drops some. The sample has about 120,000 clones, approximately 90% seen once. CDR3 length: 14 residues. The ends were cut back, 4 bases at V and 5 bases at J, with 12 bases in the middle. Germline lookup yields CDR1 SGHRS and CDR2 YFSETQ. The source is an adult who received the AZD1222 COVID-19 vaccine. The chain is built from TRBV5-1 and TRBJ2-2; TRBD1 or TRBD2 may be the D gene (5 bases each). The material sequenced was peripheral blood, taken 28 days after the second AZD1222 dose. CDR3 region: CASSTSGSTGELFF. CDR3 DNA sequence: TGCGCCAGCAGCACCTCAGGGAGTACCGGGGAGCTGTTTTTT.